The entry below gives a single T cell receptor (beta chain) sequence along with its context. Its antigen is still unknown. Base qualities were left out, and no much larger clone turns up one base away. The time point label here, explained by the study, means: baseline before first vaccination. The label giving this sample's treatment or condition can be read as: meningococcal conjugate vaccine given as trial control. Vaccinee samples came from UK trials COV001 and COV002, including a single-blind randomized controlled phase 2/3 trial of AZD1222 (ChAdOx1 nCoV-19) in healthy adults. For TCRbeta chain sequencing, PBMC samples were collected from trial participants at day 0 and at day 28 after the second dose. The CDR3 sequence holds 15 residues, the cysteine and phenylalanine included. Only the CDR3 region is kept as DNA, spanning 45 bases read in frame from base 1. Sequences KGHSH (CDR1) and LQKENI (CDR2) are obtained from the germline V gene. V is trimmed back by 6 bases and J by 2 bases, and the junction contains 2 bases that no gene match accounts for.

The CDR3 regions of human TCRbeta chains were analyzed by immunosequencing. The source study handled its data this way. TCRs in the repertoires were matched against a reference library of SARS-CoV-2-specific TCRs that had been generated with the MIRA antigen-specificity platform. Breadth meant the fraction of unique TCRs that were SARS-CoV-2-associated, whereas depth meant the fraction of total T cells that were SARS-CoV-2-associated. Using the MIRA data, each spike-specific TCR was assigned both to the spike region to which the TCR was reactive and to a CD4 or CD8 class. Log10-transformed breadth and depth values were compared by one-way ANOVA with Sidak's multiple comparisons tests. In TCRdb, the immuneACCESS table is reduced to in-frame sequences with V and J assigned. These tables do not hold every clone; where another copy was compared, an unresolved V gene accounts for under half, and the others remain unexplained. That table furnishes V, J and clone size, whereas the DNA furnished D and trimming. The sample includes roughly 120,000 clones, with 75% to 90% observed a single time. The top ten hold 3.5% to 5% of the sample.

The record originates from a study of T cell responses to AZD1222 COVID-19 vaccine (dated by TCRdb to the early 2020s). With regard to the full study: A total of approximately 250 trial participants underwent TCR sequencing, of whom about 200 had received two doses of AZD1222 and about 26 had received two doses of the MenACWY control vaccine. Trial participants were enrolled into age subgroups of 18-55, 56-69 and 70-plus years, which contained around 150, 28 and 57 TCR-sequenced participants, respectively. Here is what the overall study found, with its caveats: In the small 56-69-year group, the increase in depth fell short of significance, most likely because of low power. Conclusions about previously exposed vaccinees are limited because only five or six AZD1222 recipients were SARS-CoV-2 seropositive at baseline. The vaccine-associated CD4 TCRs covered the entire spike protein, and the dominant responses fell in regions 160-218 and 743-854. Epitopes outside the regions mutated in the B.1.351 and B.1.1.7 variants were reportedly recognized by nearly half of the unique spike-specific TCRs. After two AZD1222 doses, both the breadth and the depth of spike-specific TCRs were significantly higher than at day 0 and than in MenACWY recipients. Participants were mostly white British and included more females than males, and it was suggested by the authors that clonal diversity may have been underestimated. Because no samples from the day 14 peak response were available, repertoires could be characterized only after the peak T cell response.

This specimen was peripheral blood, taken on day 0 of MenACWY control vaccination. The V and J genes are TRBV18 and TRBJ2-1, with 12 central nucleotides matching TRBD2. This sequence originates from an adult in good health. The sequence in DNA is TGTGCCAGCTCTAGGACTAGCGGGGCCTACAATGAGCAGTTCTTC. Translated, this is CASSRTSGAYNEQFF.